A single sample is the source of the 23 T cell receptor beta chains below, sequenced in a study of cytomegalovirus exposure and HLA in healthy donors. Amplification used 60 Vbeta primers and 13 Jbeta primers. Sequencing used immunoSEQ multiplex PCR; TCRdb keeps in-frame clones, though not all of them. Its listing shows roughly 220,000 clones. The specimen was PBMCs. These receptors were obtained from a girl aged 2 to 9 in good health and CMV-seropositive.

The J gene is TRBJ2-5, the V gene TRBV5-4; TRBD1 agrees at 8 bases. Unmatched junction bases numbered 13, after V lost 3 bases and J lost 6 bases. The germline CDR1 and CDR2 sequences are SGHNT and YYREEE (reference sequence). This CDR3 is 16 amino acids long. The CDR3 here is CASSWAGTGVPKTQYF. The CDR3 nucleotides read TGTGCCAGCAGCTGGGCCGGGACAGGAGTCCCCAAGACCCAGTACTTC.

The rearrangement uses TRBV30 and TRBJ2-7, with TRBD2 as a possible D gene (5 bases). The V and J ends lost 0 bases and 4 bases respectively, with 13 bases between them. The CDR3 is made up of 14 amino acids. The germline V gene encodes CDR1 GTSNPN and CDR2 SVGIG (reference sequence). The CDR3 sequence is CAWSVGGSGYEQYF. The CDR3 DNA sequence: TGTGCCTGGAGTGTAGGTGGGAGTGGGTACGAGCAGTACTTC.

The chain combines TRBV19 with TRBJ2-2; unclear D gene. The V gene lost 8 bases and the J gene lost 3 bases, with 4 bases spanning the gap. Germline-derived CDR1 and CDR2 are LNHDA and SQIVND (reference sequence). The CDR3 sequence is 11 residues long. The CDR3 spells CASYDTGELFF. CDR3 sequence (DNA): TGTGCCAGTTATGACACCGGGGAGCTGTTTTTT.

The V call is TRBV5-1, the J call TRBJ2-5; 8 bases align to TRBD1. The better agreement between TRBJ2-7 and the DNA end casts doubt on the J call. CDR1 is SGHRS, CDR2 YFSETQ, per germline. The CDR3 runs to 15 residues. The CDR3 DNA sequence: TGCGCCAGCAGCTCAGGACAGGGATCGGACTACGAGCAGTACTTC. This codes for CASSSGQGSDYEQYF.

The J gene is TRBJ2-7, the V gene TRBV18, with 10 positions matching TRBD2. V dropped 0 bases and J dropped 4; count of bases not matched to a gene: 3. The CDR3 loop spans 15 amino acids. Germline assignment: CDR1 KGHSH and CDR2 LQKENI. The CDR3 DNA reads as TGTGCCAGCTCACCACCAGCGGGAGGGTCTTACGAGCAGTACTTC. This gives the protein CASSPPAGGSYEQYF. Drawing the rest from reference TRBV18 and TRBJ2-7, the complete variable domain is NAGVMQNPRHLVRRRGQEARLRCSPMKGHSHVYWYRQLPEEGLKFMVYLQKENIIDESGMPKERFSAEFPKEGPSILRIQQVVRGDSAAYFCASSPPAGGSYEQYFGPGTRLTVT.

The gene calls are TRBV29-1 and TRBJ2-7, with 7 bases that match TRBD2. Germline V CDR1 and CDR2: SQVTM, ANQGSEA. This CDR3 has 12 amino acids. Germline trimming cut 4 bases from V and 9 bases from J; bases unmatched to any gene: 9. CDR3 nucleotide sequence: TGCAGCGTTGGTGGGAGGGAAGTAACGCAGTACTTC. Residues: CSVGGREVTQYF.

The chain recombines TRBV5-1 with TRBJ2-3; TRBD2 matches at 8 bases. J was trimmed by 4 bases and V by 4 bases; bases with no gene match: 8. This CDR3 spans 15 amino acids. CDR1 is SGHRS, CDR2 YFSETQ, per germline. CDR3 sequence: CASSVDPGLADTQYF. The DNA for the CDR3 is TGCGCCAGCAGCGTCGACCCGGGACTAGCAGATACGCAGTATTTT. The whole variable domain, remainder taken from reference TRBV5-1 and TRBJ2-3, is KAGVTQTPRYLIKTRGQQVTLSCSPISGHRSVSWYQQTPGQGLQFLFEYFSETQRNKGNFPGRFSGRQFSNSRSEMNVSTLELGDSALYLCASSVDPGLADTQYFGPGTRLTVL.

J is TRBJ2-1 and V is TRBV9; D unclear. CDR3 size: 13 residues. CDR1 is SGDLS, CDR2 YYNGEE, per germline. V was trimmed by 0 bases and J by 9 bases, leaving 10 bases between them. The chain's CDR3 is CASSVVEVGEQFF. DNA of the CDR3: TGTGCCAGCAGCGTAGTTGAGGTCGGTGAGCAGTTCTTC.

The chain employs TRBV29-1 and TRBJ2-5; 14 positions match TRBD2. Trimming removed 7 bases from V and 4 bases from J; junction bases left unmatched: 8. Germline lookup yields CDR1 SQVTM and CDR2 ANQGSEA. The CDR3 covers 15 residues. In nucleotides, the CDR3 is TGCAGCGCCCTGGGGACTAGCGGGAGTCGAGAGACCCAGTACTTC. This sequence encodes CSALGTSGSRETQYF. Using reference TRBV29-1 and TRBJ2-5 for the parts outside the CDR3, the full variable domain is SAVISQKPSRDICQRGTSLTIQCQVDSQVTMMFWYRQQPGQSLTLIATANQGSEATYESGFVIDKFPISRPNLTFSTLTVSNMSPEDSSIYLCSALGTSGSRETQYFGPGTRLLVL.

The rearrangement uses TRBV6-4 and TRBJ2-3; the D gene is possibly TRBD2 (6 bases). The V end was cut by 0 bases, the J end by 4 bases, with 11 bases between. CDR1 is MRHNA and CDR2 is SNTAGT in the germline V gene. The CDR3 spans 15 residues. CDR3 amino acids: CASSDSIGGADTQYF. In DNA, the CDR3 is TGTGCCAGCAGTGACTCGATAGGAGGGGCAGATACGCAGTATTTT.

The chain is built from TRBV27 and TRBJ1-4; D is uncertain. The CDR3 is 13 residues long. Germline CDR1 is MNHEY and CDR2 is SMNVEV (reference sequence). The V end lost 5 bases, the J end lost 5 bases, and 9 bases lay between the germline ends. The CDR3 bases are TGTGCCAGCAGTCTCCACAACAATGAAAAACTGTTTTTT. Protein product: CASSLHNNEKLFF.

The chain links TRBV7-9 to TRBJ1-2, with D possibly matching TRBD1 (6 bases). V was clipped by 2 bases and J by 6 bases, with 10 bases between them. The CDR3 is 13 residues long. Germline lookup yields CDR1 SEHNR and CDR2 FQNEAQ (reference sequence). The CDR3 spells CASSLIEGDGYTF. CDR3 in DNA: TGTGCCAGCAGCTTAATAGAGGGGGATGGCTACACCTTC.

J is TRBJ2-1 and V is TRBV7-6, with D possibly being TRBD2 (5 bases). The germline V gene has CDR1 SGHVS and CDR2 FNYEAQ. Trimming shortened V by 6 bases and J by 0 bases, and 18 bases separated the two germline ends. The length of the CDR3 is 17 residues. Here the CDR3 reads CASSSEEAPSSYNEQFF. The CDR3 nucleotides are TGTGCCAGCAGTTCGGAGGAGGCCCCGAGCTCCTACAATGAGCAGTTCTTC.

The chain combines TRBV27 with TRBJ1-5; D gene unclear. Germline CDR1 MNHEY, CDR2 SMNVEV (reference sequence). Trimming removed 3 bases from V and 2 bases from J, with 11 bases in between. The length of the CDR3 is 15 residues. The CDR3 here is CASSLMGRGNQPQHF. CDR3 DNA: TGTGCCAGCAGTTTGATGGGGAGGGGCAATCAGCCCCAGCATTTT.

The V gene is TRBV5-1, the J gene TRBJ1-1; D perhaps matches TRBD1 (5 bases). Between the trimmed V and J ends, which lost 0 bases and 14 bases, there was a span of 17 bases. CDR1 and CDR2 from the germline V gene are SGHRS and YFSETQ. The CDR3 runs to 13 residues. Here the CDR3 DNA reads TGCGCCAGCAGCTTGGCCGGCGGGGGGGGTGTCTTCTTT. It is translated as CASSLAGGGGVFF.

V is TRBV19 and J is TRBJ2-3, with TRBD2 matching over 11 bases. Judging by the DNA end, TRBJ2-2 fits better; the J call may be wrong. Germline V lookup: CDR1 LNHDA, CDR2 SQIVND (reference sequence). CDR3 length: 13 residues. CDR3 in DNA: TGTGCCAGTAGTTGGGAGGGGACTAGCGGGCTGTTTTTT. Residues: CASSWEGTSGLFF.

The chain combines TRBV4-2 with TRBJ2-1; a weak D match, TRBD2 (6 bases). V lost 0 bases and J lost 7, with 13 bases in between. The length of the CDR3 is 15 residues. Germline lookup yields CDR1 LGHNA and CDR2 YNFKEQ. The CDR3 region is CASSQDGMGRNEQFF. CDR3 in DNA: TGTGCCAGCAGCCAAGATGGAATGGGGAGGAATGAGCAGTTCTTC.

The chain couples TRBV7-9 to TRBJ2-7; D possibly corresponds to TRBD2 (5 bases). The CDR3 is made up of 16 amino acids. The germline V gene has CDR1 SEHNR and CDR2 FQNEAQ (reference sequence). With 7 bases removed from V and 1 base from J, the gap between germline ends came to 20 bases. The CDR3 region is CASTPPGSLGSYEQYF. The CDR3 coding sequence is TGTGCCAGCACCCCTCCGGGGTCACTGGGGTCCTACGAGCAGTACTTC.

The chain recombines TRBV9 with TRBJ1-2; possible D gene TRBD1, 6 bases. V was cut by 3 bases and J by 4 bases, with 10 bases left in between. CDR3 size: 13 residues. Germline assignment: CDR1 SGDLS and CDR2 YYNGEE. CDR3: CASSGPQGYGYTF. The CDR3 DNA reads TGTGCCAGCAGCGGCCCACAGGGCTATGGCTACACCTTC.

This chain connects TRBV5-5 to TRBJ2-1; D remains unclear. In germline, CDR1 is SGHKS, CDR2 YYEKEE (reference sequence). The CDR3 consists of 13 residues. V gave up 5 bases and J gave up 5 bases, with 11 bases separating them. CDR3 DNA sequence: TGTGCCAGCAGTCGATGGGCAGACAATGAGCAGTTCTTC. This gives the protein CASSRWADNEQFF.

The chain couples TRBV1 to TRBJ1-1; the listed D gene, TRBD1, was not tested against the DNA. TRBV1 is a recognized pseudogene. The CDR3 is 15 amino acids. CDR3 in DNA: TGCACCAGCATTCGGACAGGGCGGGGGAACACTGAAGCTTTCTTT. Protein: CTSIRTGRGNTEAFF.

This chain connects TRBV18 to TRBJ1-1; weak D call: TRBD1 (5 bases). The germline V gene has CDR1 KGHSH and CDR2 LQKENI. Trimming removed 3 bases at V and 7 bases at J, with 9 bases between. The CDR3 is 12 amino acids. The CDR3 DNA follows: TGTGCCAGCTCACCTTCCCAGGGTGAAGCTTTCTTT. Translated, it gives CASSPSQGEAFF.

The chain employs TRBV9 and TRBJ2-7, with 7 bases aligning to TRBD1. V shed 3 bases, J shed 6 bases, and the junction held 9 bases outside the gene matches. The length of the CDR3 is 14 residues. Germline assignment: CDR1 SGDLS and CDR2 YYNGEE. The CDR3 sequence: CASSATGSVSEQYF. DNA of the CDR3: TGTGCCAGCAGCGCGACAGGGTCGGTAAGCGAGCAGTACTTC.